This T cell receptor (beta chain) was recorded in a study of T cells expressing NK-cell markers (dated by TCRdb to the early 2020s). For the wider study: In sorted CD3+CD56+NKG2C+, CD3+CD56+NKG2C- and CD3+CD56-NKG2C+ T-cell subsets from eight donors, TCR beta-chain repertoires were profiled. Seven of the eight sequenced donors were HCMV-seropositive and one was HCMV-seronegative. The eight sequenced donors were randomly selected healthy volunteers, three men and five women. Sequencing of the libraries produced 2 x 150 bp reads on Illumina HiSeq 2000/2500, MiSeq or NextSeq.

Reading from cysteine to phenylalanine, the CDR3 counts 13 amino acids. No DNA was logged. Comments on this clonotype: Its specific antigen is unknown.

Study-level results and caveats: It remained unclear whether the expanded NKG2C-expressing T cell clones were specific for HCMV antigens. In over five donors, the dominant CD3+CD56+NKG2C+ clonotypes were found to rank among the top 10 CD8+ clonotypes and to make up roughly 1.0-8% of CD8+ T cells. Those dominant clonotypes were again the most abundant among CD3+CD56-NKG2C+ cells in four donors, at roughly 25-65%.

HCMV-specific IgG was detected in serum with a commercial ELISA kit to determine HCMV serostatus. Peripheral blood mononuclear cells were isolated from blood by Ficoll density gradient centrifugation. The instrument was an Illumina HiSeq 2000. TCR beta cDNA libraries were made by 5'RACE template switching that added a universal primer site and unique molecular identifiers. cDNA synthesis was primed from the TCR beta constant segment and was followed by two successive PCR amplification steps. From the authors' description of their analysis: MIGEC was used to demultiplex reads and group the reads by UMI, and MiTCR was used to assemble and quantify clonotypes. To exclude erroneous sequences, any TCR cDNA sequence not supported by at least two reads was discarded. Downstream repertoire analysis used the tcR package, and clonotypes were matched across fractions by CDR3 nucleotide sequence plus V segment. VDJmatch was used to annotate antigen specificity against VDJdb, with one amino acid substitution in CDR3 permitted. Each CDR3 protein sequence appears as one entry after TCRdb reprocessed the reads, and no DNA is included. These V and J calls derive from TCRdb rather than the authors' analysis. The table for this sample records about 160,000 distinct CDR3 sequences. The top ten constitute under 20% of the sample.

The source of this sequence is a woman between 18 and 70 years old in good health. The rearrangement combines TRBV12-3 or TRBV12-4 with TRBJ2-7. Sequences were obtained from blood T cells: a sorted CD56 or NKG2C T cell subset, CD4+ or CD8+ T cells, or bulk PBMC T cells (not recorded which). Here the CDR3 is given as CASSSKSNYEQYF.